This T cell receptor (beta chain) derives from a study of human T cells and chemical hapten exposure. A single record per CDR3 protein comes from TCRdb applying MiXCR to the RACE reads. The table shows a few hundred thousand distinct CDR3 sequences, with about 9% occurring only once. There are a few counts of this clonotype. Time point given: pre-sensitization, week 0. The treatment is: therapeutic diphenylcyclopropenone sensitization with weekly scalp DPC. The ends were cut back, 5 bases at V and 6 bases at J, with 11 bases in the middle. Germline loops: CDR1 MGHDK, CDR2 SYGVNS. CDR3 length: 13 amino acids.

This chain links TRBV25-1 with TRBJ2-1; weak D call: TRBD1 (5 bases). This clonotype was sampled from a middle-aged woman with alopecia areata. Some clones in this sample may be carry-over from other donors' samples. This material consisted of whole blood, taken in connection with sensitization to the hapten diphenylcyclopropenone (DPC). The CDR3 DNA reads TGTGCCAGCAGTTTTCAGGGAATCAATGAGCAGTTCTTC. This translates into CASSFQGINEQFF.